Each of the 12 T cell receptor beta chains below was sequenced from the same sample in a study of blood T cell repertoires in COVID-19. Clones were sequenced by immunoSEQ multiplex PCR, and TCRdb holds only the in-frame ones, with some missing. The sample has 210,000 or so clones, roughly 80% seen once. What was sequenced was peripheral blood. The receptors originated from a human donor in a cohort sampled during active COVID-19.

The chain links TRBV27 to TRBJ2-3; D is perhaps TRBD2 (6 bases). Per the germline V gene, CDR1 is MNHEY and CDR2 is SMNVEV (reference sequence). This CDR3 is built from 12 residues. V was pared by 6 bases and J by 15 bases, with 19 bases between. This CDR3 is CASSLGGNFLYF. In DNA form, the CDR3 reads TGTGCCAGCAGCCTGGGAGGAAACTTCTTATATTTT.

The chain employs TRBV18 and TRBJ1-2, with D unresolved. The ends were cut back, 3 bases at V and 3 bases at J, with 11 bases in the middle. This CDR3 is built from 14 residues. The V gene's germline CDR1 is KGHSH and CDR2 LQKENI. The chain's CDR3 is CASSPGPGDYGYTF. CDR3 in DNA: TGTGCCAGCTCACCCGGACCCGGGGACTATGGCTACACCTTC.

This chain connects TRBV5-1 to TRBJ2-1; 11 bases fit TRBD2. CDR1 SGHRS and CDR2 YFSETQ come from the germline V gene. The CDR3 covers 15 residues. With V trimmed by 4 bases and J by 6 bases, 6 bases remained unmatched. The CDR3 here is CASSPGLAVANEQFF. The CDR3 nucleotides read TGCGCCAGCAGCCCGGGACTAGCGGTTGCCAATGAGCAGTTCTTC.

This chain joins TRBV12-3 or TRBV12-4 and TRBJ1-2; TRBD1 is a possible D gene (5 bases). Between the trimmed V and J ends, which lost 5 bases and 7 bases, there was a span of 14 bases. CDR3 length equals 13 residues. The CDR3 region is CASSLGGMSGYTF. CDR3 DNA sequence: TGTGCCAGCAGTCTGGGGGGGATGAGTGGCTACACCTTC.

The chain has TRBV20-1 and TRBJ2-5; unclear D gene. CDR1 DFQATT and CDR2 SNEGSKA come from the germline V gene (reference sequence). This CDR3 spans 11 amino acids. Trimming left V 4 bases short and J 5 bases short, with 8 bases between. The CDR3 sequence: CSAKFSETQYF. The DNA for the CDR3 is TGCAGTGCTAAGTTTAGCGAGACCCAGTACTTC.

The V gene is TRBV7-2, the J gene TRBJ1-1, with 11 bases identical to TRBD1. Trimming removed 5 bases from V and 5 bases from J; junction bases left unmatched: 10. CDR3 length: 16 amino acids. Germline V gene lookup returns CDR1 SGHTA and CDR2 FQGNSA. This CDR3 reads CASSPGQGAPGTEAFF. The CDR3 nucleotides are TGTGCCAGCAGCCCAGGACAGGGGGCGCCGGGAACTGAAGCTTTCTTT.

The rearrangement uses TRBV28 and TRBJ1-2, with D unclear. The CDR3 consists of 14 residues. The V gene's germline CDR1 is MDHEN and CDR2 SYDVKM. V was trimmed by 6 bases and J by 8 bases, leaving 19 bases between them. CDR3 protein: CASSPPVRPGGYTF. CDR3 sequence (DNA): TGTGCCAGCAGCCCCCCGGTCAGGCCCGGAGGCTACACCTTC.

This chain uses TRBV28 with TRBJ2-4; the D gene is possibly TRBD2 (6 bases). V was clipped by 3 bases and J by 1 base, with 13 bases between them. This CDR3 has 16 amino acids. Per germline, CDR1 MDHEN and CDR2 SYDVKM. The CDR3 DNA sequence: TGTGCCAGCAGTTTGGAGGGGTGGGGCGCCAAAAACATTCAGTACTTC. The encoded protein is CASSLEGWGAKNIQYF.

The chain employs TRBV28 and TRBJ1-2, with TRBD1 matching over 9 bases. The CDR3 is 17 residues long. Germline V gene lookup returns CDR1 MDHEN and CDR2 SYDVKM. Germline trimming cut 5 bases from V and 4 bases from J; bases unmatched to any gene: 14. The CDR3 here is CASSDTGTGSALYGYTF. The CDR3 DNA reads TGTGCCAGCAGTGATACCGGGACAGGGAGCGCTCTCTATGGCTACACCTTC.

This rearrangement joins TRBV20-1 to TRBJ2-1; TRBD1 is a possible D gene (6 bases). CDR3 size: 11 residues. Germline lookup yields CDR1 DFQATT and CDR2 SNEGSKA (reference sequence). Written as DNA, the CDR3 is TGCAGCCTAGACAGGAACAATGAGCAGTTCTTC. It encodes CSLDRNNEQFF.

The chain uses TRBV9 and TRBJ2-1, with D perhaps TRBD2 (7 bases). The V gene lost 0 bases and the J gene lost 6 bases, with 13 bases spanning the gap. The CDR3 contains 15 residues. The germline CDR1 and CDR2 sequences are SGDLS and YYNGEE. The CDR3 spells CASSVVGGAPNEQFF. For the CDR3, the DNA is TGTGCCAGCAGCGTAGTAGGGGGGGCCCCCAATGAGCAGTTCTTC. The variable domain in full, completed from reference TRBV9 and TRBJ2-1, reads DSGVTQTPKHLITATGQRVTLRCSPRSGDLSVYWYQQSLDQGLQFLIQYYNGEERAKGNILERFSAQQFPDLHSELNLSSLELGDSALYFCASSVVGGAPNEQFFGPGTRLTVL.

This sequence joins TRBV6-2 or TRBV6-3 and TRBJ2-7, with unresolved D. The CDR3 covers 14 residues. The V end lost 0 bases, the J end lost 1 base, and 7 bases lay between the germline ends. Germline lookup yields CDR1 MNHEY and CDR2 SVGEGT. The CDR3, as DNA: TGTGCCAGCAGTTACTCGTCTTCTTCCTACGAGCAGTACTTC. Translation: CASSYSSSSYEQYF.